This TCR beta chain was documented in a study of blood T cell repertoires in COVID-19. Measured with immunoSEQ multiplex PCR; TCRdb has only the in-frame clones, and not every one. The data contain 320,000 or so clones, more than 75% of them seen just once; the ten biggest clones take up more than 0.9%. Germline lookup yields CDR1 MDHEN and CDR2 SYDVKM. V was trimmed by 2 bases and J by 4 bases, leaving 18 bases between them. This CDR3 has 18 amino acids. This sequence joins TRBV28 and TRBJ2-6; D perhaps matches TRBD1 (6 bases). The receptor was isolated from a woman aged 25 to 45 who had recovered from COVID-19. The sample was PBMCs or T cells enriched from blood (not recorded which). This chain's CDR3 is CASSLPGLGAGGANVLTF. CDR3 in DNA: TGTGCCAGCAGTTTACCGGGTCTGGGGGCGGGCGGGGCCAACGTCCTGACTTTC. The whole variable domain, filled in from reference TRBV28 and TRBJ2-6, reads DVKVTQSSRYLVKRTGEKVFLECVQDMDHENMFWYRQDPGLGLRLIYFSYDVKMKEKGDIPEGYSVSREKKERFSLILESASTNQTSMYLCASSLPGLGAGGANVLTFGAGSRLTVL.